This is a list of T cell receptor beta chains from one sample in a study of human T cells and chemical hapten exposure. TCRdb used MiXCR to reprocess the RACE reads, holding one entry per CDR3 protein. The sample yields around 70,000 distinct CDR3 sequences, around 6.5% seen once. Input material: whole blood. Source of these receptors: a female donor in good health. Some clones in this sample may be carry-over from other donors' samples. Both conserved end residues are part of each CDR3. A D gene is named only where the DNA matches it firmly. For some rows the clone size is stated as once, few or many, or as a class when expanded; others skip it.

d_call j_call v_call clone_size cdr3_nt cdr3_aa
TRBD2 TRBJ2-3 TRBV19 many TGTGCCAGTAGATCTTGGACTAGCGGCACAGATACGCAGTATTTT CASRSWTSGTDTQYF
TRBD2 TRBJ2-7 TRBV20-1 few TGCAGTGCTTTACCGGGACTAGGGACCTACGAGCAGTACTTC CSALPGLGTYEQYF
NA TRBJ2-3 TRBV5-5 many TGTGCCAGCAGCCTGGAGGCTCGCACAGATACGCAGTATTTT CASSLEARTDTQYF
NA TRBJ1-1 TRBV6-2/TRBV6-3 few TGTGCCAGCAGTGCAGTGATGAACACTGAAGCTTTCTTT CASSAVMNTEAFF
TRBD2 TRBJ2-1 TRBV15 few TGTGCCACCAGCAGAGCAAGTCTAGCGGGAGCTGAGCAGTTCTTC CATSRASLAGAEQFF
NA TRBJ2-3 TRBV20-1 many TGCAGTGCTAGGCGACAGGCGACAGATACGCAGTATTTT CSARRQATDTQYF
TRBD1 TRBJ2-7 TRBV6-5 NA TGTGCCAGCAGTTACTCTTATCAGGGGGTCTACGAGCAGTACTTC CASSYSYQGVYEQYF
TRBD2 TRBJ2-2 TRBV28 few TGTGCCAGCAGCCTATCTAGCGGGAGTTTGAACACCGGGGAGCTGTTTTTT CASSLSSGSLNTGELFF
TRBD1 TRBJ1-1 TRBV28 many TGTGCCAGCAGTTTGGGGGACAGGAACACTGAAGCTTTCTTT CASSLGDRNTEAFF
NA TRBJ1-1 TRBV29-1 many TGCAGCGCTCGGACAGACGAGAACACTGAAGCTTTCTTT CSARTDENTEAFF
NA TRBJ1-6 TRBV28 NA TGTGCCAGCAGTTTACTTCTTAAGAGCTCCTATAATTCACCCCTCCACTTT CASSLLLKSSYNSPLHF
NA TRBJ2-7 TRBV28 many TGTGCCAGCAGTTTACAAAACTACGAGCAGTACTTC CASSLQNYEQYF
TRBD1 TRBJ2-3 TRBV29-1 many TGCAGCGTTGAGGACCCGACAGGGTCAAGCACAGATACGCAGTATTTT CSVEDPTGSSTDTQYF
NA TRBJ1-6 TRBV5-5 NA TGTGCCAGCAGCCCGACCGATTCACCCCTCAACTTT CASSPTDSPLNF
NA TRBJ2-1 TRBV18 many TGTGCCAGCTCACCACCGTGGGGCCCAAGCTCCTACAATGAGCAGTTCTTC CASSPPWGPSSYNEQFF
NA TRBJ2-2 TRBV20-1 few TGCAGTGCTAGAGTAGGGATGAACACCGGGGAGCTGTTTTTT CSARVGMNTGELFF
TRBD1 TRBJ1-2 TRBV29-1 many TGCAGCGGAAACTTTCAGACCGGGACAGGCCCTGGCTACACCTTC CSGNFQTGTGPGYTF
NA TRBJ2-1 TRBV4-1 many TGCGCCAGCAGCAAAGGGACTTACAATGAGCAGTTCTTC CASSKGTYNEQFF
NA TRBJ1-1 TRBV6-2/TRBV6-3 few TGTGCCAGCAGTTACTCGTTAGCCAGGCTCCTCAAGGGCACTGAAGCTTTCTTT CASSYSLARLLKGTEAFF
TRBD2 TRBJ2-3 TRBV20-1 many TGCAGTGCCTCCCCGGTAGCGGGAGGTGGTGATACGCAGTATTTT CSASPVAGGGDTQYF
TRBD2 TRBJ2-4 TRBV4-2 many TGTGCCAGCTGCTGGGGACTAGCGGGAGGCGAGGGGGCCAAAAACATTCAGTACTTC CASCWGLAGGEGAKNIQYF
NA TRBJ2-1 TRBV3-1 NA TGTGCCAGCAGCCCACGTAGAGGTGAGCTGTTCTTC CASSPRRGELFF
TRBD2 TRBJ2-7 TRBV20-1 many TGCAGTGCCTCCGGTCGTAGCGGGAGTCTATACGAGCAGTACTTC CSASGRSGSLYEQYF
NA TRBJ1-3 TRBV28 few TGTGCCAGCAGTTTTGAAGGTTCTGGAAACACCATATATTTT CASSFEGSGNTIYF
TRBD1 TRBJ2-4 TRBV4-3 many TGCGCCAGCAGCCAAGATGTCCAGGGGGATGACATTCAGTACTTC CASSQDVQGDDIQYF
TRBD2 TRBJ2-1 TRBV29-1 few TGCAGCGTCCCCGAGACTAGCGGAGATTACAATGAGCAGTTCTTC CSVPETSGDYNEQFF
TRBD2 TRBJ2-3 TRBV20-1 many TGCAGTGCTCCGGGACTAGCGGGAGGGCCTTTAGATACGCAGTATTTT CSAPGLAGGPLDTQYF
TRBD1 TRBJ2-2 TRBV28 many TGTGCCAGCAGTTCGTCCGGGACAGGGGTCACCGGGGAGCTGTTTTTT CASSSSGTGVTGELFF
NA TRBJ1-1 TRBV12-3/TRBV12-4 many TGTGCCAGCAGAACGGGACGTTGGGGTGAAGCTTTCTTT CASRTGRWGEAFF
NA TRBJ2-1 TRBV29-1 many TGCAGCGCCCGGTCTGGGAATGAGCAGTTCTTC CSARSGNEQFF
NA TRBJ1-5 TRBV28 few TGTGCCAGCAGGTTGACACCCTGGAGCAATCAGCCCCAGCATTTT CASRLTPWSNQPQHF
NA TRBJ2-3 TRBV2 NA TGTGCCAGCAGTGAAGTAGGTCCCCCCGGAGGGCCAGATACGCAGTATTTT CASSEVGPPGGPDTQYF
TRBD1 TRBJ1-2 TRBV3-1 many TGTGCCAGCAGCCGGCAGGGGGCGGCCTATGGCTACACCTTC CASSRQGAAYGYTF
NA TRBJ1-1 TRBV6-5 many TGTGCCAGCAGCGTCGGGTTCGGGGGTGAAGCTTTCTTT CASSVGFGGEAFF
NA TRBJ1-5 TRBV7-2 NA TGTGCCAGCAGCTTAGTCGGGGTTGTAGGTCAGCCCCAGCATTTT CASSLVGVVGQPQHF
NA TRBJ1-1 TRBV29-1 many TGCAGCGTTGGGTTCGGGACTGGCACTGAAGCTTTCTTT CSVGFGTGTEAFF
NA TRBJ1-1 TRBV6-2/TRBV6-3 many TGTGCCACCAAGAGGAGCGGTTCAGGGAACACTGAAGCTTTCTTT CATKRSGSGNTEAFF
TRBD2 TRBJ2-5 TRBV7-2 many TGTGCCAGCAGCTTAACTAGCGGAGGGCAAGAGACCCAGTACTTC CASSLTSGGQETQYF
NA TRBJ2-4 TRBV29-1 many TGCAGCGCACAGACTAAGGCCAAAAACATTCAGTACTTC CSAQTKAKNIQYF
NA TRBJ1-1 TRBV5-1 many TGCGCCAGCAGCTTGGCCATGGCCATGAACACTGAAGCTTTCTTT CASSLAMAMNTEAFF
TRBD1 TRBJ1-1 TRBV29-1 NA TGCAGCGCATGGACAGGGGCGGACACTGAAGCTTTCTTT CSAWTGADTEAFF